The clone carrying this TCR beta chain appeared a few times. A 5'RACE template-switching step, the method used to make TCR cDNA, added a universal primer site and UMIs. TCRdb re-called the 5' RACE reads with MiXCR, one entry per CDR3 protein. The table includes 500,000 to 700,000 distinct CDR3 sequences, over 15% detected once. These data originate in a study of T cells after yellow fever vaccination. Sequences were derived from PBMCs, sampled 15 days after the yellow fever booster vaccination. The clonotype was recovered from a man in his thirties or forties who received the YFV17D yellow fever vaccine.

CDR3 bases: TGCGCCAGCAGACTAGCGGGAGAGCGAGATACGCAGTATTTT. This encodes CASRLAGERDTQYF. The V call is TRBV5-1, the J call TRBJ2-3; 11 bases map to TRBD2. The V gene's germline CDR1 is SGHRS and CDR2 YFSETQ. This CDR3 contains 14 residues. V dropped 5 bases and J dropped 5; count of bases not matched to a gene: 4.